A single sample gave rise to the 16 T cell receptor beta chains below, sequenced in a study of T cell changes during pregnancy in multiple sclerosis. Only in-frame clones appear in the TCRdb table, and some are missing; sequencing was by immunoSEQ multiplex PCR. The table shows some 50,000 clones, with about 91% occurring only once. Source: peripheral blood, taken after pregnancy. These receptors were obtained from a female donor with multiple sclerosis, enrolled in a pregnancy study.

The gene calls are TRBV6-4 and TRBJ2-3; D is undetermined. This CDR3 spans 13 amino acids. V was shortened by 3 bases and J by 4 bases, with 8 bases between the two germline ends. The germline gives CDR1 MRHNA, CDR2 SNTAGT. The CDR3 bases are TGTGCCAGCAGTGAGGAGTGGCCAGATACGCAGTATTTT. This gives the protein CASSEEWPDTQYF.

The chain links TRBV13 to TRBJ2-7; D not resolved. Trimming took off 4 bases at V and 3 bases at J, with 7 bases between the two ends. The CDR3 spans 12 residues. Germline CDR1 and CDR2: PRHDT and FYEKMQ (reference sequence). CDR3 residues: CASSSMSYEQYF. The CDR3, as DNA: TGTGCCAGCAGCTCAATGAGCTACGAGCAGTACTTC. Supplemented by reference TRBV13 and TRBJ2-7, the full variable domain reads AAGVIQSPRHLIKEKRETATLKCYPIPRHDTVYWYQQGPGQDPQFLISFYEKMQSDKGSIPDRFSAQQFSDYHSELNMSSLELGDSALYFCASSSMSYEQYFGPGTRLTVT.

The chain links TRBV4-3 to TRBJ1-2, with D perhaps TRBD1 (5 bases). Trimming cost V 1 base and J 4 bases, with 13 bases left between them. The CDR3 spans 15 residues. The V gene's germline CDR1 is LGHNA and CDR2 YSLEER. The chain's CDR3 is CASSQGSGGSYGYTF. CDR3 bases: TGCGCCAGCAGCCAAGGAAGTGGGGGGTCCTATGGCTACACCTTC.

The chain couples TRBV15 to TRBJ1-5; the D is unclear. The V end was cut by 0 bases, the J end by 2 bases, with 11 bases between. CDR1 and CDR2 (germline): LNHNV, YYDKDF (reference sequence). This CDR3 region has 16 residues. As DNA, the CDR3 is TGTGCCACCAGCAGAGATCTCTCGGCGGGCAATCAGCCCCAGCATTTT. Translating it yields CATSRDLSAGNQPQHF. The full variable domain, completed using reference TRBV15 and TRBJ1-5, is DAMVIQNPRYQVTQFGKPVTLSCSQTLNHNVMYWYQQKSSQAPKLLFHYYDKDFNNEADTPDNFQSRRPNTSFCFLDIRSPGLGDTAMYLCATSRDLSAGNQPQHFGDGTRLSIL.

This clone was seen a few times. This chain joins TRBV21-1 and TRBJ1-1; the table assigns TRBD1, which was not confirmed against the DNA. TRBV21-1 is classified as a pseudogene. This CDR3 is 14 amino acids long. CDR3 region: CASSTTGSNTEAFF. CDR3 DNA sequence: TGTGCCAGCAGCACGACAGGGTCGAACACTGAAGCTTTCTTT.

The genes are TRBV4-3 and TRBJ1-4; 8 bases align to TRBD1. The V gene end was trimmed by 0 bases and the J gene end by 8 bases; junction bases not matched to a gene: 8. CDR3 size: 16 residues. The germline V gene has CDR1 LGHNA and CDR2 YSLEER. The CDR3 DNA reads TGCGCCAGCAGCCAAGAGACCGGGACAGGAGGGGAAAAACTGTTTTTT. Its translation is CASSQETGTGGEKLFF.

The chain employs TRBV11-2 and TRBJ1-4; 8 nucleotides line up with TRBD1. This CDR3 is built from 14 residues. The germline gives CDR1 SGHAT, CDR2 FQNNGV. The ends lost 3 bases at V and 8 bases at J; junction bases unmatched: 5. The CDR3 DNA sequence: TGTGCCAGCAGCTTCGACAGGGGAGGGGAAAAACTGTTTTTT. The encoded protein is CASSFDRGGEKLFF.

This clone has a single count. V usage is TRBV11-2 and J usage is TRBJ2-2; D is undetermined. Trimming took off 8 bases at V and 0 bases at J, with 10 bases between the two ends. This CDR3 is 14 amino acids long. Germline V gene lookup returns CDR1 SGHAT and CDR2 FQNNGV. CDR3 sequence reads: CASRLIPNTGELFF. The CDR3 DNA sequence: TGTGCCAGCCGACTCATACCGAACACCGGGGAGCTGTTTTTT.

The V call is TRBV19, the J call TRBJ1-1, with unresolved D. Germline CDR1 and CDR2: LNHDA and SQIVND (reference sequence). V lost 8 bases to trimming and J lost 1 base, with 5 bases between them. The length of the CDR3 is 11 residues. CDR3 amino acids: CASHGNTEAFF. CDR3 nucleotide sequence: TGTGCCAGTCACGGGAACACTGAAGCTTTCTTT.

The V and J genes are TRBV5-4 and TRBJ2-7; possible D gene TRBD2, 6 bases. The CDR3 length is 19 residues. Germline CDR1 and CDR2: SGHNT and YYREEE (reference sequence). V was clipped by 5 bases and J by 2 bases, with 29 bases between them. The CDR3 sequence: CASRRGGGAQGSITYEQYF. In DNA, the CDR3 is TGTGCCAGCAGACGGGGAGGTGGAGCACAAGGTTCGATTACCTACGAGCAGTACTTC.

This clone was counted between two and nine times. The chain combines TRBV2 with TRBJ1-1, with D maybe TRBD1 (5 bases). Germline loops: CDR1 SNHLY, CDR2 FYNNEI. The germline V and J ends were trimmed by 6 bases and 6 bases, with 17 bases remaining between them. There are 14 residues in the CDR3. This chain's CDR3 is CASSRLQDFPEAFF. The DNA of the CDR3 is TGTGCCAGCAGCCGATTACAGGATTTCCCTGAAGCTTTCTTT.

This sequence joins TRBV4-1 and TRBJ1-4, with 9 bases identical to TRBD1. This CDR3 region has 16 residues. Per germline, CDR1 MGHRA and CDR2 YSYEKL. With 4 bases clipped from V and 7 bases from J, the junction kept 10 bases outside the gene matches. The CDR3 nucleotides are TGCGCCAGCAGCCCAGTAACCGGGACAGGGAGTGAAAAACTGTTTTTT. It translates to CASSPVTGTGSEKLFF.

The chain joins TRBV11-1 to TRBJ2-7; 7 bases agree with TRBD1. The CDR3 is 13 residues long. V dropped 5 bases and J dropped 6; count of bases not matched to a gene: 7. The germline gives CDR1 SGHAT, CDR2 FQDESV (reference sequence). The CDR3 protein is CASSRPGQTEQYF. The CDR3 region has the DNA TGTGCCAGCAGCCGGCCGGGACAGACCGAGCAGTACTTC.

V and J are TRBV6-5 and TRBJ1-2; D possibly corresponds to TRBD1 (5 bases). Germline CDR1 and CDR2: MNHEY and SVGAGI. The CDR3 is made up of 12 amino acids. V lost 8 bases and J lost 3, with 10 bases in between. The DNA of the CDR3 is TGTGCCAGCCGCTGGGGGGACTATGGCTACACCTTC. Translated: CASRWGDYGYTF.

The gene calls are TRBV7-9 and TRBJ2-7; unclear D gene. CDR1 is SEHNR and CDR2 is FQNEAQ in the germline V gene (reference sequence). CDR3 length equals 11 residues. Trimming stripped 5 bases from V and 2 bases from J, with 4 bases between. CDR3 nucleotides: TGTGCCAGCAGCGTTACCTACGAGCAGTACTTC. Translating it yields CASSVTYEQYF.

J is TRBJ1-2 and V is TRBV7-3, with D perhaps matching TRBD1 (6 bases). CDR3 length: 14 amino acids. The germline V gene encodes CDR1 SGHTA and CDR2 FQGTGA. The ends were cut back, 2 bases at V and 3 bases at J, with 10 bases in the middle. CDR3 sequence: CASSLVAGDYGYTF. For the CDR3, the DNA is TGTGCCAGCAGCTTAGTTGCAGGGGACTATGGCTACACCTTC.